These 4 T cell receptor beta chains share one sample of origin, sequenced in a study of blood T cells in healthy people across ages. PCR was performed a second time for about 7 to 11 cycles using a sample-barcoded 5' primer and a J-beta primer mix. In TCRdb, the 5' RACE reads were re-called with MiXCR into one record per CDR3 protein. The table records approximately 830,000 distinct CDR3 sequences, roughly 60% of them present only once. The sample consisted of blood. These receptors were obtained from a man younger than 40 in good health.

In this sample, this clonotype turned up a few times. V and J are TRBV9 and TRBJ1-2; D gene uncertain. Germline CDR1 reads SGDLS; CDR2 reads YYNGEE. The CDR3 sequence is 14 residues long. V lost 1 base and J lost 0, with 7 bases in between. Written as DNA, the CDR3 is TGTGCCAGCAGCGTAAGCGGAGCTAACTATGGCTACACCTTC. Its protein product is CASSVSGANYGYTF.

This clonotype has a handful of counts. The V gene is TRBV12-3 or TRBV12-4, the J gene TRBJ2-4; maybe TRBD2 (5 bases). V shed 3 bases and J shed 5 bases, with 8 bases lying between them. This CDR3 region has 13 residues. The CDR3 bases are TGTGCCAGCAGTTTTTGGACTGAAAACATTCAGTACTTC. Translated: CASSFWTENIQYF.

This clonotype was seen once. The chain has TRBV20-1 and TRBJ2-7; the D gene is possibly TRBD2 (7 bases). The DNA end is more similar to TRBJ2-5, so the J call may be wrong. The germline CDR1 and CDR2 sequences are DFQATT and SNEGSKA (reference sequence). This CDR3 contains 12 residues. CDR3 bases: TGCAGGGGGGGGTCTACAGGGGAGACCCAGTACTTC. As protein: CRGGSTGETQYF.

V usage is TRBV4-3 and J usage is TRBJ2-1; D is perhaps TRBD1 (6 bases). V lost 1 base, J lost 7 bases, and 23 bases lay in between. The CDR3 has 18 residues. Germline CDR1 LGHNA, CDR2 YSLEER. Written as DNA, the CDR3 is TGCGCCAGCAGCCAAGCAGAAGGGGGATACCGGGCCCGGAATGAGCAGTTCTTC. Its translation: CASSQAEGGYRARNEQFF.